These 32 T cell receptor beta chains were all obtained from the same sample, sequenced in a study of blood T cell repertoires in COVID-19. Sequencing was performed with immunoSEQ multiplex PCR; in TCRdb, only in-frame clones are kept and a portion is missing. The sample holds a few hundred thousand clones, around 90% seen once. Source material: PBMCs or T cells enriched from blood (not recorded which). These receptors came from a man aged 30-40 years who had been exposed to COVID-19.

This chain uses TRBV29-1 with TRBJ1-5, with 9 bases aligning to TRBD1. The CDR3 extends over 13 amino acids. The V and J ends lost 6 bases and 3 bases, in that order; junction bases with no gene match: 3. CDR1 and CDR2 (germline): SQVTM, ANQGSEA. The CDR3 protein is CSVSQGANQPQHF. CDR3 nucleotides: TGCAGCGTGTCACAGGGGGCCAATCAGCCCCAGCATTTT.

The chain employs TRBV18 and TRBJ2-7, with D tentatively TRBD1 (6 bases). CDR1 and CDR2 (germline): KGHSH, LQKENI. This CDR3 is built from 17 residues. Trimming left V 6 bases short and J 5 bases short, with 26 bases between. DNA of the CDR3: TGTGCCAGCTCTTACAGAGGGGGAGCCATCCCTACCCACGAGCAGTACTTC. Protein sequence: CASSYRGGAIPTHEQYF.

V and J are TRBV6-6 and TRBJ1-1; 7 bases fit TRBD1. Unmatched junction bases numbered 13, after V lost 5 bases and J lost 4 bases. This CDR3 is built from 16 residues. Germline CDR1 reads MNHNY; CDR2 reads SVGAGI (reference sequence). DNA of the CDR3: TGTGCCAGCAGTAAAAGACGTGGGACAGACTTCACTGAAGCTTTCTTT. This codes for CASSKRRGTDFTEAFF.

The V and J genes are TRBV5-4 and TRBJ2-1; a possible D gene is TRBD2 (5 bases). Trimming removed 3 bases at V and 5 bases at J, with 15 bases between. In germline, CDR1 is SGHNT, CDR2 YYREEE (reference sequence). The CDR3 is 15 amino acids. CDR3 residues: CASSSTPGNNNEQFF. CDR3 in DNA: TGTGCCAGCAGCTCTACGCCGGGAAATAACAATGAGCAGTTCTTC.

The chain links TRBV27 to TRBJ1-2, with TRBD1 identical over 9 bases. The V segment lost 6 bases and the J segment 2 bases; nucleotides outside the gene matches: 10. The CDR3 spans 16 residues. The germline CDR1 and CDR2 sequences are MNHEY and SMNVEV (reference sequence). CDR3 residues: CASSPGQGAGNYGYTF. Here the CDR3 DNA reads TGTGCCAGCAGCCCGGGACAGGGCGCGGGGAACTATGGCTACACCTTC.

J is TRBJ2-1 and V is TRBV14; TRBD2 might be the D (5 bases). Germline V gives CDR1 SGHDN, CDR2 FVKESK. The CDR3 extends over 16 amino acids. V was pared by 8 bases and J by 2 bases, with 19 bases between. As DNA, the CDR3 is TGTGCCAGCGCCATAGGACTCCGATTCACCTACAATGAGCAGTTCTTC. This gives the protein CASAIGLRFTYNEQFF.

The chain joins TRBV24-1 to TRBJ1-2, with 7 bases aligning to TRBD1. The CDR3 sequence is 17 residues long. CDR1 is KGHDR and CDR2 is SFDVKD in the germline V gene. Losses at the gene ends were 3 bases for V and 5 bases for J; bases not matched to a gene: 14. The CDR3 sequence: CATSDLDREVNSYGYTF. The DNA for the CDR3 is TGTGCCACCAGTGATCTCGACAGGGAAGTAAATAGTTATGGCTACACCTTC.

Details on this clone: Because the CDR3's place on the DNA is in doubt, the DNA is left out and the CDR3 is given as listed by TCRdb. The CDR3 loop reads CASSKVKPRVGSGNTIYF. The gene calls are TRBV21-1 and TRBJ1-3; the table names TRBD1, a call not compared with the DNA. TRBV21-1 is described as a pseudogene. The CDR3 is made up of 18 amino acids, end residues included.

V is TRBV7-9 and J is TRBJ1-2; possible D gene TRBD1, 6 bases. CDR1 and CDR2 (germline): SEHNR, FQNEAQ (reference sequence). Trimming cost V 5 bases and J 0 bases, with 13 bases left between them. This CDR3 has 15 residues. The CDR3 reads CASSPPWGPNYGYTF. In DNA form, the CDR3 reads TGTGCCAGCAGCCCTCCCTGGGGGCCTAACTATGGCTACACCTTC.

The count of this clone is one. Within the sample, other DNA sequences also encode this same CDR3. The chain joins TRBV4-2 to TRBJ2-5; a possible D gene is TRBD2 (5 bases). With 0 bases removed from V and 4 bases from J, the gap between germline ends came to 9 bases. CDR3 length equals 14 residues. CDR1 and CDR2 (germline): LGHNA, YNFKEQ. The CDR3 nucleotides are TGTGCCAGCAGCCAAGATTCTCGGGGAGAGACCCAGTACTTC. It is translated as CASSQDSRGETQYF.

This clone showed up just a few times. The chain links TRBV6-4 to TRBJ1-1; a possible D gene is TRBD1 (6 bases). The CDR3 length is 15 residues. Per germline, CDR1 MRHNA and CDR2 SNTAGT. V was trimmed by 7 bases and J by 3 bases, leaving 18 bases between them. This chain's CDR3 is CASTSDGGADTEAFF. The CDR3 DNA sequence: TGTGCCAGCACCTCGGACGGGGGGGCGGACACTGAAGCTTTCTTT.

This chain joins TRBV5-1 and TRBJ2-7, with 11 bases that match TRBD1. The trim removed 4 bases at V and 2 bases at J, leaving 5 bases unmatched. The CDR3 sequence is 15 residues long. Germline CDR1 and CDR2: SGHRS and YFSETQ. Here the CDR3 DNA reads TGCGCCAGCAGCCGCGGACAGGGGGCCACCTACGAGCAGTACTTC. Translating it yields CASSRGQGATYEQYF.

The rearrangement links TRBV19 to TRBJ1-2; 7 bases agree with TRBD1. In germline, CDR1 is LNHDA, CDR2 SQIVND (reference sequence). V dropped 5 bases and J dropped 0; count of bases not matched to a gene: 3. The CDR3 covers 14 residues. The CDR3, as DNA: TGTGCCAGTAGTCGGACAGGTTCTAACTATGGCTACACCTTC. Residues: CASSRTGSNYGYTF. Complete variable domain (other parts from reference TRBV19 and TRBJ1-2): DGGITQSPKYLFRKEGQNVTLSCEQNLNHDAMYWYRQDPGQGLRLIYYSQIVNDFQKGDIAEGYSVSREKKESFPLTVTSAQKNPTAFYLCASSRTGSNYGYTFGSGTRLTVV.

The CDR3 is CASSPRRGDAGEQYF. The CDR3 DNA sequence: TGTGCCAGCAGCCCAAGGAGAGGTGACGCGGGGGAGCAGTACTTC. The genes are TRBV7-7 and TRBJ2-7, with D possibly TRBD2 on 6 matching bases. The CDR3 runs to 15 residues. Looked up from germline, CDR1 is SSHAT and CDR2 is FNYEAQ (reference sequence). Trimming shortened V by 5 bases and J by 7 bases, and 21 bases separated the two germline ends.

J is TRBJ2-3 and V is TRBV4-1; D possibly corresponds to TRBD1 (7 bases). V lost 4 bases to trimming and J lost 3 bases, with 14 bases between them. The CDR3 covers 15 residues. Germline-derived CDR1 and CDR2 are MGHRA and YSYEKL. The CDR3 is CASSRGGGETDTQYF. CDR3 bases: TGCGCCAGCAGCCGTGGAGGGGGCGAAACAGATACGCAGTATTTT.

The chain employs TRBV12-3 or TRBV12-4 and TRBJ1-2; D is ambiguous. With 5 bases removed from V and 7 bases from J, the gap between germline ends came to 5 bases. The CDR3 has 10 amino acids. CDR3 sequence reads: CASSPLGYTF. CDR3 nucleotides: TGTGCCAGCAGTCCCCTTGGCTACACCTTC.

The V gene is TRBV5-1, the J gene TRBJ2-3; perhaps TRBD2 as D (5 bases). The CDR3 sequence is 18 residues long. Trimming stripped 0 bases from V and 2 bases from J, with 19 bases between. CDR1 is SGHRS, CDR2 YFSETQ, per germline. CDR3 amino acids: CASSLVGSYGGPTDTQYF. Here the CDR3 DNA reads TGCGCCAGCAGCTTGGTCGGCTCATACGGCGGGCCCACAGATACGCAGTATTTT.

V and J are TRBV4-1 and TRBJ1-1, with D possibly being TRBD1 (5 bases). The CDR3 consists of 15 residues. V lost 0 bases and J lost 4, with 12 bases in between. Germline CDR1 MGHRA, CDR2 YSYEKL. Here the CDR3 DNA reads TGCGCCAGCAGCCAAGACCCCACAGGAGCCACTGAAGCTTTCTTT. The encoded protein is CASSQDPTGATEAFF.

The chain is built from TRBV27 and TRBJ2-3; TRBD1 might be the D (6 bases). This CDR3 region has 14 residues. Trimming removed 3 bases from V and 0 bases from J, with 7 bases in between. From germline, CDR1 is MNHEY and CDR2 SMNVEV (reference sequence). The CDR3 is CASSLGQSTDTQYF. CDR3 nucleotides: TGTGCCAGCAGTTTGGGACAAAGCACAGATACGCAGTATTTT.

V is TRBV27 and J is TRBJ2-7; 8 bases fit TRBD1. CDR3 length: 14 residues. Germline loops: CDR1 MNHEY, CDR2 SMNVEV (reference sequence). The trim removed 6 bases at V and 3 bases at J, leaving 7 bases unmatched. In DNA, the CDR3 is TGTGCCAGCAGCTTAGGACAGGGTGGCTACGAGCAGTACTTC. Amino acids: CASSLGQGGYEQYF.

This sequence joins TRBV6-9 and TRBJ2-3, with TRBD2 identical over 7 bases. The length of the CDR3 is 14 residues. V gave up 4 bases and J gave up 6 bases; unmatched junction bases: 7. Per germline, CDR1 MNHGY and CDR2 SVAAGI. The DNA of the CDR3 is TGTGCCAGCAGTTTTATAGCGGGTCCGGATACGCAGTATTTT. It encodes CASSFIAGPDTQYF.

This clone was counted between two and nine times. V and J are TRBV29-1 and TRBJ2-1; 7 nucleotides line up with TRBD1. The V gene's germline CDR1 is SQVTM and CDR2 ANQGSEA. The CDR3 consists of 14 residues. V lost 6 bases to trimming and J lost 9 bases; unmatched junction nucleotides: 14. The CDR3 region is CSVELNDRASEQFF. The CDR3 DNA reads TGCAGCGTGGAACTAAATGACAGGGCGAGTGAGCAGTTCTTC.

This chain connects TRBV4-2 to TRBJ1-1; no definite D call. The CDR3 totals 15 residues. V was clipped by 1 base and J by 1 base, with 10 bases between them. The germline V gene encodes CDR1 LGHNA and CDR2 YNFKEQ. CDR3 bases: TGTGCCAGCAGCCAAGGAGAGGGAACGAACACTGAAGCTTTCTTT. Translating gives CASSQGEGTNTEAFF.

This chain links TRBV19 with TRBJ2-7, with 7 bases identical to TRBD1. The CDR3 is 14 residues long. In germline, CDR1 is LNHDA, CDR2 SQIVND (reference sequence). With 5 bases clipped from V and 5 bases from J, the junction kept 9 bases outside the gene matches. CDR3 bases: TGTGCCAGTAGTGTCCGAGACAGGGACCACGAGCAGTACTTC. Residues: CASSVRDRDHEQYF.

The rearrangement uses TRBV27 and TRBJ1-1, with 9 bases lining up with TRBD1. V was pared by 5 bases and J by 1 base, with 5 bases of the junction left unmatched. CDR3 length: 15 residues. CDR1 is MNHEY and CDR2 is SMNVEV in the germline V gene (reference sequence). The CDR3 DNA sequence: TGTGCCAGCAGTATAACAGGGGGCGGGAACACTGAAGCTTTCTTT. Protein: CASSITGGGNTEAFF.

The chain employs TRBV12-3 or TRBV12-4 and TRBJ1-1; D remains ambiguous. The ends were cut back, 5 bases at V and 7 bases at J, with 8 bases in the middle. CDR3 length equals 11 residues. The DNA for the CDR3 is TGTGCCAGCAGTGTAGGAGGTGAAGCTTTCTTT. Translation gives CASSVGGEAFF.

The genes are TRBV9 and TRBJ2-1; TRBD2 matches at 9 bases. With V trimmed by 9 bases and J by 5 bases, 9 bases remained unmatched. This CDR3 contains 14 residues. Looked up from germline, CDR1 is SGDLS and CDR2 is YYNGEE. CDR3 sequence: CATSRGGTHNEQFF. CDR3 sequence (DNA): TGTGCCACGTCGCGGGGGGGCACCCACAATGAGCAGTTCTTC.

CDR3 region: CASSLLAGNTDTQYF. CDR3 in DNA: TGTGCCAGCAGCTTGCTAGCGGGGAACACAGATACGCAGTATTTT. This chain links TRBV5-4 with TRBJ2-3, with 9 positions matching TRBD2. The germline CDR1 and CDR2 sequences are SGHNT and YYREEE (reference sequence). Unmatched junction bases numbered 2, after V lost 1 base and J lost 2 bases. The CDR3 consists of 15 residues. Variable domain in full (rest from reference TRBV5-4 and TRBJ2-3): ETGVTQSPTHLIKTRGQQVTLRCSSQSGHNTVSWYQQALGQGPQFIFQYYREEENGRGNFPPRFSGLQFPNYSSELNVNALELDDSALYLCASSLLAGNTDTQYFGPGTRLTVL.

The genes are TRBV19 and TRBJ1-2; possible D gene TRBD1, 5 bases. V was clipped by 5 bases and J by 4 bases, with 8 bases between them. The CDR3 runs to 12 residues. In germline, CDR1 is LNHDA, CDR2 SQIVND (reference sequence). CDR3 nucleotide sequence: TGTGCCAGTAGTCCGACAGCCTATGGCTACACCTTC. As protein: CASSPTAYGYTF.

This chain uses TRBV3-1 (or the pseudogene TRBV3-2) with TRBJ1-1, with a weak D call TRBD1 (5 bases). Trimming removed 4 bases at V and 2 bases at J, with 11 bases between. The germline CDR1 and CDR2 sequences are LGHDT and YNNKEL (reference sequence). The CDR3 is made up of 14 amino acids. The CDR3 is CASSPRAPNTEAFF. The CDR3 DNA reads as TGTGCCAGCAGCCCCAGGGCCCCTAACACTGAAGCTTTCTTT.

The genes are TRBV5-4 and TRBJ2-7; D is perhaps TRBD2 (5 bases). With 0 bases removed from V and 7 bases from J, the gap between germline ends came to 11 bases. The CDR3 loop spans 13 amino acids. Germline V gene sequence: CDR1 SGHNT, CDR2 YYREEE (reference sequence). The CDR3 region is CASSLDYSGEQYF. DNA for the CDR3: TGTGCCAGCAGCTTGGACTACTCGGGGGAGCAGTACTTC.

The chain employs TRBV5-1 and TRBJ2-3; D possibly corresponds to TRBD1 (5 bases). There are 13 residues in the CDR3. Germline CDR1 is SGHRS and CDR2 is YFSETQ. The V end was cut by 4 bases, the J end by 10 bases, with 16 bases between. In DNA, the CDR3 is TGCGCCAGCAGCCGCCAGGACATATCTCCGCAGTATTTT. As protein: CASSRQDISPQYF.